The 18 T cell receptor beta chains below all came from one sample that was sequenced in a study of regulatory T cells in long-lasting Graves disease. Through Arm-PCR of CDR3 regions and iRepertoire HTBI primers, TCR beta libraries were built. TCRdb passed the multiplex PCR reads through MiXCR, listing each CDR3 protein once. The sample includes approximately 440,000 distinct CDR3 sequences, around 15% of them seen just once. Time point specified: newly diagnosed GD, antithyroid drugs for less than 3 months. Extracted PBMC RNA gave rise to the TCR library. These data are also associated with another study on T cells in Graves' hyperthyroidism and ophthalmopathy.

The source material was peripheral blood mononuclear cells (PBMCs), sampled at new diagnosis, from a patient treated with antithyroid drugs. The source of these receptors is a man aged 40-50 years with Graves disease.

This clonotype came up a few times. This chain connects TRBV24-1 to TRBJ2-2; D remains unclear. Germline CDR1 and CDR2: KGHDR and SFDVKD. Trimming removed 6 bases at V and 4 bases at J, with 8 bases between. CDR3 length equals 13 residues. The CDR3 region is CATSLTVTGELFF. The CDR3 DNA sequence: TGTGCCACCAGTTTAACAGTCACCGGGGAGCTGTTTTTT.

Ten or more counts support this clonotype. The chain employs TRBV6-2 or TRBV6-3 and TRBJ1-2; D gene unclear. Germline CDR1 MNHEY, CDR2 SVGEGT. The V gene lost 0 bases and the J gene lost 4 bases, with 15 bases spanning the gap. The CDR3 runs to 16 residues. This chain's CDR3 is CASSYSKIVRGYGYTF. The DNA for the CDR3 is TGTGCCAGCAGTTACTCGAAAATCGTGCGGGGCTATGGCTACACCTTC.

The chain couples TRBV4-2 to TRBJ2-7; a possible D gene is TRBD2 (6 bases). V gave up 0 bases and J gave up 7 bases, with 10 bases separating them. The CDR3 is 13 residues long. The germline V gene encodes CDR1 LGHNA and CDR2 YNFKEQ. The DNA for the CDR3 is TGTGCCAGCAGCCAAGACCCTGGGAGGGAGCAGTACTTC. As protein: CASSQDPGREQYF.

This clonotype came up many times. The V gene is TRBV5-1, the J gene TRBJ1-2, with D perhaps TRBD1 (5 bases). This CDR3 region has 16 residues. Germline V gives CDR1 SGHRS, CDR2 YFSETQ. The V and J ends lost 0 bases and 5 bases respectively, with 17 bases between them. CDR3 sequence reads: CASSLGGREVLYGYTF. The CDR3 region has the DNA TGCGCCAGCAGCTTGGGTGGCAGGGAAGTTTTATATGGCTACACCTTC.

The CDR3 nucleotides are TGCGCCAGCAGCCACCGGGCAGGGGGCTTAGACTATGGCTACACCTTC. It translates to CASSHRAGGLDYGYTF. The J gene is TRBJ1-2, the V gene TRBV4-1, with TRBD1 identical over 8 bases. The CDR3 loop spans 16 amino acids. The V gene's germline CDR1 is MGHRA and CDR2 YSYEKL. Trimming cost V 3 bases and J 3 bases; bases outside gene matches: 9.

This clonotype has a count of ten or more. The rearrangement uses TRBV20-1 and TRBJ2-7, with 7 bases fitting TRBD2. CDR3 size: 12 residues. Unmatched junction bases numbered 6, after V lost 5 bases and J lost 5 bases. CDR1 and CDR2 (germline): DFQATT, SNEGSKA (reference sequence). CDR3 residues: CSASTSAHEQYF. As DNA, the CDR3 is TGCAGTGCTTCTACTAGCGCACACGAGCAGTACTTC.

This clonotype was detected only a few times. The V and J genes are TRBV24-1 and TRBJ2-7; TRBD1 agrees at 8 bases. Trimming took 2 bases from V and 6 from J; bases not matched to a gene: 8. Germline loops: CDR1 KGHDR, CDR2 SFDVKD. CDR3 size: 15 residues. As DNA, the CDR3 is TGTGCCACCAGTGATTCAGCGACAGGGGTCGGCGAGCAGTACTTC. It is translated as CATSDSATGVGEQYF.

Comments on this clonotype: The germline gene is not matched at one end of the junction; a read error may be the cause. The chain recombines TRBV12-3 or TRBV12-4 with TRBJ2-3; D ambiguous. The CDR3 has 14 amino acids. The CDR3 DNA follows: TGTACCAGCAGTTTTCGCGGTAGCACAGATACGCAGTATTTT. Its protein is CTSSFRGSTDTQYF.

This clonotype came up many times. The gene calls are TRBV2 and TRBJ2-3; 7 nucleotides align to TRBD2. After removal of 7 bases from V and 4 bases from J, the junction contained 8 bases not matched to a gene. Germline V gene sequence: CDR1 SNHLY, CDR2 FYNNEI. The CDR3 extends over 14 amino acids. The CDR3 sequence: CASTKGGSADTQYF. CDR3 DNA sequence: TGTGCCAGCACGAAGGGCGGGAGCGCAGATACGCAGTATTTT.

In its sample, this clonotype was seen many times. V gene TRBV7-9 combines with J gene TRBJ1-1; no reliable D call. The V gene's germline CDR1 is SEHNR and CDR2 FQNEAQ (reference sequence). The V and J ends lost 5 bases and 11 bases respectively, with 12 bases between them. This CDR3 has 11 residues. The chain's CDR3 is CASSPGQRAFF. The CDR3 nucleotides read TGTGCCAGCAGCCCCGGGCAGAGGGCTTTCTTT.

This clonotype was detected many times. The V call is TRBV7-8, the J call TRBJ2-7; 7 bases align to TRBD2. CDR3 length equals 15 residues. The trim removed 6 bases at V and 5 bases at J, leaving 13 bases unmatched. Germline V gives CDR1 SGHVS, CDR2 FQNEAQ. The CDR3 is CASSLSTSIPNEQYF. CDR3 nucleotides: TGTGCCAGCAGTCTCTCGACTAGCATACCGAACGAGCAGTACTTC.

This sequence joins TRBV29-1 and TRBJ2-4; possible D gene TRBD2, 5 bases. Trimming removed 3 bases at V and 13 bases at J, with 34 bases between. This CDR3 comprises 18 residues. In germline, CDR1 is SQVTM, CDR2 ANQGSEA. CDR3 residues: CSVETLGSAHSSYNEQYF. The CDR3 region has the DNA TGCAGCGTTGAGACGTTGGGTAGCGCCCATAGCTCCTACAATGAGCAGTACTTC.

This clonotype was seen repeatedly, ten times or more. CDR3 in DNA: TGTGCCAGCAGTCACTCCTTTAGCGGGAGGGGATCCTACAATGAGCAGTTCTTC. Its protein product is CASSHSFSGRGSYNEQFF. The chain is built from TRBV12-3 or TRBV12-4 and TRBJ2-1, with 11 bases identical to TRBD2. V dropped 5 bases and J dropped 1; count of bases not matched to a gene: 10. This CDR3 comprises 18 residues.

This clonotype was observed many times. The genes are TRBV6-1 and TRBJ2-1; the D gene is possibly TRBD2 (5 bases). Germline CDR1 and CDR2: MNHNS and SASEGT. This CDR3 spans 15 amino acids. The germline V and J ends were trimmed by 5 bases and 3 bases, with 14 bases remaining between them. The CDR3 here is CASSRAREYYNEQFF. For the CDR3, the DNA is TGTGCCAGCAGTCGTGCTCGGGAATACTACAATGAGCAGTTCTTC.

The V and J genes are TRBV19 and TRBJ2-2; possible D gene TRBD2, 6 bases. Germline-derived CDR1 and CDR2 are LNHDA and SQIVND (reference sequence). V was trimmed by 4 bases and J by 1 base, leaving 16 bases between them. The CDR3 is made up of 17 amino acids. CDR3 bases: TGTGCCAGTAGTACAGGGCCGGGAGATAGGAACACCGGGGAGCTGTTTTTT. This gives the protein CASSTGPGDRNTGELFF.

V gene TRBV15 combines with J gene TRBJ2-1, with 10 nucleotides matching TRBD2. This CDR3 has 15 amino acids. The germline V gene encodes CDR1 LNHNV and CDR2 YYDKDF (reference sequence). The ends lost 1 base at V and 7 bases at J; junction bases unmatched: 4. CDR3 region: CATSRGGTSANEQFF. Written as DNA, the CDR3 is TGTGCCACCAGCAGAGGAGGGACTAGCGCGAATGAGCAGTTCTTC.

The chain links TRBV18 to TRBJ1-2; D remains ambiguous. Germline-derived CDR1 and CDR2 are KGHSH and LQKENI. The CDR3 has 15 residues. V lost 1 base and J lost 4, with 13 bases in between. CDR3 in amino acids: CASSPLGQATYGYTF. The DNA for the CDR3 is TGTGCCAGCTCACCACTGGGCCAGGCAACCTATGGCTACACCTTC.

A few counts support this clonotype. The chain employs TRBV6-1 and TRBJ2-1; 16 bases are shared with TRBD2. The V gene's germline CDR1 is MNHNS and CDR2 SASEGT. Unmatched junction bases numbered 6, after V lost 7 bases and J lost 3 bases. The CDR3 extends over 17 amino acids. The CDR3 region is CASTPGTSGRVYNEQFF. The CDR3 DNA sequence: TGTGCCAGCACTCCAGGGACTAGCGGGAGGGTCTACAATGAGCAGTTCTTC.